Only a few counts were recorded for the clone carrying this T cell receptor beta chain. Its target is unknown. This entry is derived from a study of OX40 agonist ivuxolimab in advanced cancers. Overall study context: Patients took ivuxolimab, an agonistic anti-OX40 (CD134) antibody. Patients were treated with intravenous ivuxolimab, dosed at 0.01 to 10 mg/kg and infused every 2 weeks. Study results and caveats: Among T cells, CD8+ cells averaged more expanded clones than CD4+ cells. Low normalized T-cell clonal expansion was additionally recorded for some nonresponders.

The CDR3 covers 13 residues. Germline lookup yields CDR1 SGHNT and CDR2 YYREEE (reference sequence). Losses at the gene ends were 7 bases for V and 7 bases for J; bases not matched to a gene: 6. The data were produced by immunoSEQ multiplex PCR, yet TCRdb's version contains in-frame clones alone and is incomplete. The data show about 71,000 clones, about three quarters seen once. This TCR was recovered from an adult with an advanced solid tumor such as melanoma, head and neck, liver or kidney cancer. Sequences were derived from CD4+ or CD8+ T cells sorted from blood, sampled in a trial of the OX40 agonist ivuxolimab. The chain joins TRBV5-4 to TRBJ2-1, with 9 bases that match TRBD1. CDR3 residues: CASSWDRENEQFF. The CDR3 nucleotides read TGTGCCAGCTCGTGGGACAGGGAGAATGAGCAGTTCTTC. Full variable domain (outside the CDR3, taken from reference TRBV5-4 and TRBJ2-1): ETGVTQSPTHLIKTRGQQVTLRCSSQSGHNTVSWYQQALGQGPQFIFQYYREEENGRGNFPPRFSGLQFPNYSSELNVNALELDDSALYLCASSWDRENEQFFGPGTRLTVL.